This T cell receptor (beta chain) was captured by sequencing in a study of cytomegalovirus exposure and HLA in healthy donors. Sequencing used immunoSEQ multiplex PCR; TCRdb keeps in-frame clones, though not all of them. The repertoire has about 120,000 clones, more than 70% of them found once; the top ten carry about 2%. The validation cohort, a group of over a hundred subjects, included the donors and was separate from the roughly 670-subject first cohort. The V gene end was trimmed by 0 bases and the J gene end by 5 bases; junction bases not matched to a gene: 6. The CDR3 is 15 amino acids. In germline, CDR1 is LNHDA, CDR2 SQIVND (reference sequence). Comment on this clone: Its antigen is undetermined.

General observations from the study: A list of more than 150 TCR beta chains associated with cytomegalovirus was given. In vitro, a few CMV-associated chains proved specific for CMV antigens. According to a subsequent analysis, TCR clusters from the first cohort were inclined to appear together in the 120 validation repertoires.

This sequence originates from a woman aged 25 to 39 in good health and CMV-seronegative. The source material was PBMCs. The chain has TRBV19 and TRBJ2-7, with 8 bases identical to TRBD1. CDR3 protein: CASSIDRQGWDEQYF. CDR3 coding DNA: TGTGCCAGTAGTATAGACCGACAGGGGTGGGACGAGCAGTACTTC.